The 23 T cell receptor beta chains given below trace back to one sample, sequenced in a study of blood T cell repertoires in COVID-19. Only in-frame clones appear in the TCRdb table, and some are missing; sequencing was by immunoSEQ multiplex PCR. The table has 260,000 or so clones, roughly 79% seen once. Specimen: peripheral blood. These receptors were collected from a woman of 80 years or more with COVID-19, enrolled during active disease.

The chain is built from TRBV28 and TRBJ2-7; D possibly corresponds to TRBD1 (6 bases). There are 12 residues in the CDR3. Germline CDR1 and CDR2: MDHEN and SYDVKM. The V end lost 5 bases, the J end lost 4 bases, and 9 bases lay between the germline ends. The CDR3 region has the DNA TGTGCCAGCAGTGTACAGGGATACGAGCAGTACTTC. It encodes CASSVQGYEQYF.

V and J are TRBV24-1 and TRBJ2-1, with 9 bases fitting TRBD2. In germline, CDR1 is KGHDR, CDR2 SFDVKD. The CDR3 is 15 residues long. V lost 6 bases and J lost 8; bases outside the gene matches: 10. DNA of the CDR3: TGTGCCACCAGTCAGGTGACTAGCGGTATATATGAGCAGTTCTTC. Its protein product is CATSQVTSGIYEQFF.

This sequence joins TRBV27 and TRBJ1-1; D may be TRBD1 (5 bases). In germline, CDR1 is MNHEY, CDR2 SMNVEV (reference sequence). With 3 bases removed from V and 1 base from J, the gap between germline ends came to 9 bases. The CDR3 covers 14 residues. CDR3 in DNA: TGTGCCAGCAGTTTGTCCAGGGCGAACACTGAAGCTTTCTTT. It translates to CASSLSRANTEAFF.

CDR3 nucleotides: TGCGCCAGCAGCTTGATAACAGGGGGTTTGTACGAGCAGTACTTC. It codes for CASSLITGGLYEQYF. The chain couples TRBV5-1 to TRBJ2-7; TRBD1 matches 8 bases. V was clipped by 1 base and J by 4 bases; unmatched bases: 7. The CDR3 is made up of 15 amino acids. The V gene's germline CDR1 is SGHRS and CDR2 YFSETQ.

The chain joins TRBV7-9 to TRBJ2-3; a weak D match, TRBD1 (5 bases). The CDR3 runs to 15 residues. The V gene lost 5 bases and the J gene lost 0 bases, with 12 bases spanning the gap. CDR1 SEHNR and CDR2 FQNEAQ come from the germline V gene (reference sequence). CDR3 DNA sequence: TGTGCCAGCAGCATAGACAGACCAAGCACAGATACGCAGTATTTT. Encoded protein: CASSIDRPSTDTQYF.

V is TRBV18 and J is TRBJ1-2, with a weak D call TRBD1 (5 bases). The V gene lost 0 bases and the J gene lost 8 bases, with 13 bases spanning the gap. The germline V gene encodes CDR1 KGHSH and CDR2 LQKENI. This CDR3 contains 14 residues. The DNA for the CDR3 is TGTGCCAGCTCACCACCGTACCAGGGAGGGGGCTACACCTTC. It yields the protein CASSPPYQGGGYTF.

This sequence joins TRBV18 and TRBJ1-1; tentatively, D is TRBD1 (6 bases). Germline V gene lookup returns CDR1 KGHSH and CDR2 LQKENI. CDR3 size: 15 residues. V gave up 3 bases and J gave up 1 base, with 12 bases separating them. CDR3 nucleotides: TGTGCCAGCTCACCCCTGGACAGCCCGAACACTGAAGCTTTCTTT. The encoded protein is CASSPLDSPNTEAFF. Full variable domain (missing parts from reference TRBV18 and TRBJ1-1): NAGVMQNPRHLVRRRGQEARLRCSPMKGHSHVYWYRQLPEEGLKFMVYLQKENIIDESGMPKERFSAEFPKEGPSILRIQQVVRGDSAAYFCASSPLDSPNTEAFFGQGTRLTVV.

The rearrangement links TRBV6-6 to TRBJ2-5, with TRBD1 identical over 10 bases. The CDR3 extends over 16 amino acids. V shed 7 bases, J shed 5 bases, and the junction held 13 bases outside the gene matches. In germline, CDR1 is MNHNY, CDR2 SVGAGI (reference sequence). CDR3 bases: TGTGCCAGCAATCCGAATCCGGGACAGGGGTACGAGACCCAGTACTTC. It is translated as CASNPNPGQGYETQYF.

The chain combines TRBV9 with TRBJ2-7; no firm D call. V was cut by 0 bases and J by 3 bases, with 10 bases left in between. CDR1 and CDR2 from the germline V gene are SGDLS and YYNGEE. This CDR3 has 14 amino acids. The chain's CDR3 is CASSVGGANYEQYF. CDR3 nucleotide sequence: TGTGCCAGCAGCGTAGGAGGCGCGAACTACGAGCAGTACTTC.

The rearrangement joins TRBV24-1 to TRBJ2-1; possibly TRBD2 for D (6 bases). This CDR3 is built from 11 residues. Germline-derived CDR1 and CDR2 are KGHDR and SFDVKD. Trimming pared 9 bases from V and 11 bases from J, leaving 13 bases between. CDR3 DNA sequence: TGTGCCACCCGTAGCGGAGAAAAGCAGTTCTTC. Its protein product is CATRSGEKQFF.

The gene calls are TRBV11-3 and TRBJ2-2; possible D gene TRBD1, 5 bases. V dropped 1 base and J dropped 2 bases, with 8 bases sitting between them. The CDR3 spans 15 residues. CDR1 and CDR2 from the germline V gene are SGHNT and YENEEA. CDR3 DNA sequence: TGTGCCAGCAGCTTAGGGCAGGGAAACACCGGGGAGCTGTTTTTT. This codes for CASSLGQGNTGELFF.

The chain employs TRBV6-5 and TRBJ1-6, with 7 bases aligning to TRBD1. CDR1 is MNHEY, CDR2 SVGAGI, per germline. The V gene end was trimmed by 0 bases and the J gene end by 10 bases; junction bases not matched to a gene: 9. This CDR3 has 16 residues. The CDR3 bases are TGTGCCAGCAGTTACTCCGGGACAGCGGGAGCCTCACCCCTCCACTTT. Translation: CASSYSGTAGASPLHF.

The chain combines TRBV7-9 with TRBJ2-2; weak D call: TRBD1 (5 bases). Germline V CDR1 and CDR2: SEHNR, FQNEAQ (reference sequence). V lost 5 bases, J lost 5 bases, and 12 bases lay in between. The CDR3 totals 14 residues. CDR3 residues: CASSRTTVTGELFF. CDR3 DNA: TGTGCCAGCAGCCGTACGACAGTAACCGGGGAGCTGTTTTTT.

The rearrangement links TRBV2 to TRBJ1-3, with a weak D call TRBD1 (5 bases). Germline lookup yields CDR1 SNHLY and CDR2 FYNNEI. CDR3 size: 15 residues. Trimming took off 4 bases at V and 1 base at J, with 11 bases between the two ends. CDR3 loop: CASSVGGSSGNTIYF. The CDR3 nucleotides read TGTGCCAGCAGTGTGGGGGGTTCATCTGGAAACACCATATATTTT.

The V gene is TRBV6-1, the J gene TRBJ2-2, with D possibly matching TRBD1 (6 bases). There are 15 residues in the CDR3. Per the germline V gene, CDR1 is MNHNS and CDR2 is SASEGT. V was clipped by 3 bases and J by 3 bases, with 11 bases between them. The CDR3 protein is CASSDRTAYTGELFF. The CDR3 nucleotides read TGTGCCAGCAGTGATCGGACAGCGTACACCGGGGAGCTGTTTTTT.

The chain is built from TRBV5-1 and TRBJ2-5; 10 bases match TRBD2. J gave up 1 base and V 6 bases, and 6 bases lay outside the gene matches. The CDR3 extends over 15 amino acids. The V gene's germline CDR1 is SGHRS and CDR2 YFSETQ. The CDR3 sequence: CASIERGGPQETQYF. For the CDR3, the DNA is TGCGCCAGCATCGAGCGGGGGGGCCCCCAAGAGACCCAGTACTTC.

The V gene is TRBV6-2 or TRBV6-3, the J gene TRBJ2-3, with a tentative D call TRBD1 (6 bases). The length of the CDR3 is 15 residues. Germline values: CDR1 MNHEY, CDR2 SVGEGT. Trimming removed 6 bases at V and 0 bases at J, with 13 bases between. The CDR3 sequence is CASSSQGLSTDTQYF. CDR3 sequence (DNA): TGTGCCAGCAGCTCACAGGGTCTCAGCACAGATACGCAGTATTTT.

The chain has TRBV30 and TRBJ2-7; 8 positions agree with TRBD2. The CDR3 extends over 15 amino acids. The germline V gene encodes CDR1 GTSNPN and CDR2 SVGIG (reference sequence). The J segment lost 4 bases and the V segment lost 3 bases, leaving 11 bases of the junction unmatched. The CDR3 nucleotides are TGTGCCTGGAGCGTACCGGGACTAGTAAGGTACGAGCAGTACTTC. It yields the protein CAWSVPGLVRYEQYF.

This clone has a count of ten or more. The chain employs TRBV19 and TRBJ1-3; D may be TRBD1 (5 bases). Per the germline V gene, CDR1 is LNHDA and CDR2 is SQIVND (reference sequence). Trimming left V 8 bases short and J 2 bases short, with 16 bases between. CDR3 size: 15 residues. In DNA, the CDR3 is TGTGCCAGTGGGGCAGGAACGTTTGCTGGAAACACCATATATTTT. Amino acid sequence: CASGAGTFAGNTIYF. Based on the CDR3 plus reference TRBV19 and TRBJ1-3, the full variable domain is DGGITQSPKYLFRKEGQNVTLSCEQNLNHDAMYWYRQDPGQGLRLIYYSQIVNDFQKGDIAEGYSVSREKKESFPLTVTSAQKNPTAFYLCASGAGTFAGNTIYFGEGSWLTVV.

The rearrangement links TRBV7-2 to TRBJ2-2; the match to TRBD2 covers 10 bases. Per the germline V gene, CDR1 is SGHTA and CDR2 is FQGNSA. This CDR3 comprises 15 residues. V lost 2 bases and J lost 6; bases outside the gene matches: 3. The CDR3 loop reads CASSLSSGSPGELFF. CDR3 sequence (DNA): TGTGCCAGCAGCTTATCTAGCGGGAGTCCCGGGGAGCTGTTTTTT.

V usage is TRBV19 and J usage is TRBJ1-2; no clear D gene. The CDR3 totals 14 residues. From germline, CDR1 is LNHDA and CDR2 SQIVND (reference sequence). V shed 4 bases and J shed 4 bases, with 13 bases lying between them. The CDR3 DNA reads as TGTGCCAGTAGTAGAACAGCTAGCTCCTATGGCTACACCTTC. Translating it yields CASSRTASSYGYTF.

The rearrangement uses TRBV6-2 or TRBV6-3 and TRBJ1-1; the D is unclear. There are 15 residues in the CDR3. Trimming shortened V by 6 bases and J by 0 bases, and 14 bases separated the two germline ends. CDR1 is MNHEY, CDR2 SVGEGT, per germline. CDR3 in amino acids: CASSRNTGMNTEAFF. The CDR3 bases are TGTGCCAGCAGCCGAAATACGGGGATGAACACTGAAGCTTTCTTT.

V is TRBV5-1 and J is TRBJ2-3; 11 bases are shared with TRBD2. The CDR3 is made up of 15 amino acids. The germline V gene encodes CDR1 SGHRS and CDR2 YFSETQ. Trimming took 0 bases from V and 6 from J; bases not matched to a gene: 3. The DNA of the CDR3 is TGCGCCAGCAGCTTGGTCGCTAGCGGGGGGGATACGCAGTATTTT. Protein sequence: CASSLVASGGDTQYF.